These 32 T cell receptor beta chains originate from one sample sequenced in a study of T-cell reconstitution after alpha-beta-depleted transplantation in children. The TCRbeta library was prepared with unique molecular identifiers. TCRdb recomputed calls from the PCR reads with MiXCR, one row per CDR3 protein. The sample has approximately 650,000 distinct CDR3 sequences; under 15% are singletons. The source was PBMCs, collected before TCRalphabeta/CD19-depleted stem cell transplant. These receptors all come from a girl aged 2 to 10 with congenital amegakaryocytic thrombocytopenia, due to receive a stem cell transplant.

This clonotype was counted at least ten times. This chain uses TRBV28 with TRBJ2-7, with unresolved D. Germline V CDR1 and CDR2: MDHEN, SYDVKM. This CDR3 region has 14 residues. Trimming pared 4 bases from V and 0 bases from J, leaving 10 bases between. In nucleotides, the CDR3 is TGTGCCAGCAGTTCCCTCGGCTCCTCCTACGAGCAGTACTTC. Protein product: CASSSLGSSYEQYF.

The V call is TRBV9, the J call TRBJ2-1; 8 positions match TRBD2. This CDR3 is 20 amino acids long. Germline CDR1 SGDLS, CDR2 YYNGEE. The V segment lost 3 bases and the J segment 0 bases; nucleotides outside the gene matches: 17. The CDR3 DNA follows: TGTGCCAGCAGCGGACGGGGAGTACTAGCGGCCTCGAGCTCCTACAATGAGCAGTTCTTC. It yields the protein CASSGRGVLAASSSYNEQFF.

On this clonotype: A junction boundary mismatches the germline segment, possibly from a read error. The gene calls are TRBV20-1 and TRBJ2-7; the D is unclear. The CDR3 totals 16 residues. CDR1 is DFQATT, CDR2 SNEGSKA, per germline (reference sequence). CDR3 bases: TGCTGTGCTAGAGATCGTCCCTCAAAGGGCCCCTACGAGCAGTACTTC. Translating gives CCARDRPSKGPYEQYF.

This clonotype was detected ten times or more. The gene calls are TRBV4-1 and TRBJ1-3; 7 positions agree with TRBD1. CDR1 MGHRA and CDR2 YSYEKL come from the germline V gene. The J segment lost 0 bases and the V segment lost 2 bases, leaving 4 bases of the junction unmatched. This CDR3 is 16 amino acids long. This CDR3 reads CASSQPRTGSGNTIYF. The CDR3 DNA reads as TGCGCCAGCAGCCAACCTCGGACAGGCTCTGGAAACACCATATATTTT.

This clonotype was counted once. A much larger clone sits a single nucleotide away, making a read error possible. The chain has TRBV5-1 and TRBJ1-2, with unresolved D. The CDR3 contains 15 residues. Germline V CDR1 and CDR2: SGHRS, YFSETQ. CDR3 bases: TGCGCCAGCAGCTCCCTTAAGGGTGCGCAAGGCGGCTACCCCTTC. Residues: CASSSLKGAQGGYPF.

The chain joins TRBV7-9 to TRBJ1-5, with D possibly TRBD1 on 5 matching bases. The V end lost 5 bases, the J end lost 6 bases, and 17 bases lay between the germline ends. CDR3 length: 15 amino acids. Germline CDR1 and CDR2: SEHNR and FQNEAQ (reference sequence). The CDR3 loop is CASSQIPGRSQPQHF. CDR3 bases: TGTGCCAGCAGCCAAATCCCAGGGCGAAGTCAGCCCCAGCATTTT.

This clonotype appeared a few times. The chain has TRBV5-1 and TRBJ2-3, with 7 bases identical to TRBD1. The CDR3 consists of 14 residues. V was clipped by 3 bases and J by 7 bases; unmatched bases: 8. The V gene's germline CDR1 is SGHRS and CDR2 YFSETQ. Here the CDR3 DNA reads TGCGCCAGCAGCTCCACAGGGGTGGGGAATACGCAGTATTTT. This sequence encodes CASSSTGVGNTQYF.

The chain carries TRBV18 and TRBJ2-5, with D unresolved. The CDR3 covers 13 residues. V was clipped by 3 bases and J by 4 bases, with 9 bases between them. The germline V gene has CDR1 KGHSH and CDR2 LQKENI. This CDR3 is CASSPGQIETQYF. The CDR3 DNA reads TGTGCCAGCTCACCGGGCCAGATAGAGACCCAGTACTTC.

The chain couples TRBV7-3 to TRBJ2-1, with a weak D call TRBD2 (5 bases). CDR1 and CDR2 (germline): SGHTA, FQGTGA. This CDR3 has 15 residues. Deletions cut 0 bases from V and 7 bases from J, with 13 bases between. CDR3: CASSLTAASRNEQFF. CDR3 DNA: TGTGCCAGCAGCTTAACTGCGGCTAGCCGTAATGAGCAGTTCTTC.

V usage is TRBV6-1 and J usage is TRBJ2-7, with 8 nucleotides matching TRBD1. J was trimmed by 3 bases and V by 7 bases; bases with no gene match: 8. Looked up from germline, CDR1 is MNHNS and CDR2 is SASEGT. This CDR3 contains 14 residues. CDR3 sequence reads: CASTQGARLYEQYF. CDR3 bases: TGTGCCAGCACCCAGGGGGCCAGGCTCTACGAGCAGTACTTC.

This clonotype was counted many times. The chain uses TRBV27 and TRBJ2-2; 9 nucleotides line up with TRBD1. The CDR3 totals 13 residues. V lost 3 bases to trimming and J lost 8 bases; unmatched junction nucleotides: 1. Germline V gene data show CDR1 as MNHEY and CDR2 as SMNVEV (reference sequence). The CDR3, as DNA: TGTGCCAGCAGTTTGGACAGGGGAGGGGAGCTGTTTTTT. Translation gives CASSLDRGGELFF.

This chain uses TRBV2 with TRBJ2-5, with D hard to call. Germline V gene sequence: CDR1 SNHLY, CDR2 FYNNEI. The CDR3 is 11 residues long. Between the trimmed V and J ends, which lost 4 bases and 9 bases, there was a span of 9 bases. The CDR3 nucleotides are TGTGCCAGCAGTGCTGAGCCGCCCCAGTACTTC. Its translation is CASSAEPPQYF.

On this clonotype: A much larger clone sits a single nucleotide away, making a read error possible. The chain links TRBV20-1 to TRBJ2-5, with D tentatively TRBD1 or TRBD2 (5 bases each). CDR3 length: 13 residues. Germline CDR1 DFQATT, CDR2 SNEGSKA (reference sequence). The CDR3, as DNA: TGCAGTGCCACCGGGACCACGCAAGACACCCAGTACTTC. Translating it yields CSATGTTQDTQYF.

This clonotype was detected a few times. The genes are TRBV27 and TRBJ1-2, with a tentative D call TRBD1 (5 bases). The CDR3 extends over 11 amino acids. The germline V and J ends were trimmed by 4 bases and 8 bases, with 8 bases remaining between them. Per the germline V gene, CDR1 is MNHEY and CDR2 is SMNVEV (reference sequence). CDR3 sequence (DNA): TGTGCCAGCAGTTCAGGGACCGGCTACACCTTC. Translated, it gives CASSSGTGYTF.

The chain joins TRBV15 to TRBJ2-4; 8 bases align to TRBD1. The trim removed 0 bases at V and 6 bases at J, leaving 4 bases unmatched. This CDR3 spans 15 amino acids. Per germline, CDR1 LNHNV and CDR2 YYDKDF (reference sequence). In DNA, the CDR3 is TGTGCCACCAGCAGAGATGACAGGGGACGAAACATTCAGTACTTC. Its protein is CATSRDDRGRNIQYF.

J is TRBJ1-2 and V is TRBV5-5; no clear D. CDR3 size: 13 residues. Trimming left V 3 bases short and J 5 bases short, with 11 bases between. Germline-derived CDR1 and CDR2 are SGHKS and YYEKEE (reference sequence). Written as DNA, the CDR3 is TGTGCCAGCAGCTATGGAGGAACGTATGGCTACACCTTC. Protein product: CASSYGGTYGYTF.

This clonotype occurred many times. V and J are TRBV5-1 and TRBJ2-1; perhaps TRBD1 as D (6 bases). CDR3 size: 13 residues. Germline V gene lookup returns CDR1 SGHRS and CDR2 YFSETQ. Between the trimmed V and J ends, which lost 7 bases and 10 bases, there was a span of 18 bases. CDR3 bases: TGCGCCAGCGGGGCAGGTTCACAGGGAGAGCAGTTCTTC. Amino acid sequence: CASGAGSQGEQFF.

This clonotype occurred many times. The CDR3 is CASSFGVNSYEQYF. CDR3 DNA sequence: TGTGCCAGCAGTTTCGGAGTTAACTCCTACGAGCAGTACTTC. The chain has TRBV12-3 or TRBV12-4 and TRBJ2-7; D not resolved. Trimming cost V 3 bases and J 0 bases, with 9 bases left between them. CDR3 length: 14 amino acids.

This clonotype was found many times. This chain connects TRBV12-3 or TRBV12-4 to TRBJ2-2; no reliable D call. CDR3 length: 12 residues. V lost 7 bases, J lost 6 bases, and 9 bases lay in between. The CDR3 bases are TGTGCCAGCATCCCCGTGGCCGGGGAGCTGTTTTTT. Protein: CASIPVAGELFF.

In its sample, this clonotype was seen many times. The chain links TRBV20-1 to TRBJ2-1; maybe TRBD2 (5 bases). The CDR3 runs 15 residues. Germline V gives CDR1 DFQATT, CDR2 SNEGSKA (reference sequence). With 2 bases removed from V and 8 bases from J, the gap between germline ends came to 19 bases. CDR3 loop: CSARFGISVNDEQFF. CDR3 nucleotide sequence: TGCAGTGCTAGATTCGGCATTAGCGTGAACGATGAGCAGTTCTTC.

In this sample, this clonotype turned up a few times. J is TRBJ2-1 and V is TRBV5-1, with 8 nucleotides matching TRBD1. The CDR3 sequence is 15 residues long. The germline V gene has CDR1 SGHRS and CDR2 YFSETQ. The V segment lost 5 bases and the J segment 1 base; nucleotides outside the gene matches: 5. This chain's CDR3 is CASSPTGESYNEQFF. In DNA, the CDR3 is TGCGCCAGCAGTCCGACAGGGGAATCCTACAATGAGCAGTTCTTC.

The gene calls are TRBV20-1 and TRBJ2-4; D gene uncertain. Trimming removed 2 bases at V and 8 bases at J, with 10 bases between. From germline, CDR1 is DFQATT and CDR2 SNEGSKA (reference sequence). This CDR3 is 12 amino acids long. This CDR3 reads CSARLSSDIQYF. CDR3 nucleotide sequence: TGCAGTGCTAGACTCTCGAGCGACATTCAGTACTTC.

This clonotype has only a few counts. The rearrangement uses TRBV7-8 and TRBJ1-6, with 7 bases identical to TRBD1. Losses at the gene ends were 3 bases for V and 9 bases for J; bases not matched to a gene: 8. This CDR3 contains 15 residues. CDR1 is SGHVS, CDR2 FQNEAQ, per germline. The CDR3 DNA reads as TGTGCCAGCAGCTTTGACAGGGTTTGGCTTTCACCCCTCCACTTT. Its translation: CASSFDRVWLSPLHF. Full variable domain (rest looked up from reference TRBV7-8 and TRBJ1-6): GAGVSQSPRYKVAKRGQDVALRCDPISGHVSLFWYQQALGQGPEFLTYFQNEAQLDKSGLPSDRFFAERPEGSVSTLKIQRTQQEDSAVYLCASSFDRVWLSPLHFGNGTRLTVT.

The sample holds a few counts of this clonotype. The rearrangement joins TRBV7-9 to TRBJ2-2; D is undetermined. V dropped 2 bases and J dropped 4 bases, with 11 bases sitting between them. Germline V gives CDR1 SEHNR, CDR2 FQNEAQ (reference sequence). The CDR3 runs to 15 residues. The CDR3 DNA is TGTGCCAGCAGCTTAACCCCCCAGGCCACCGGGGAGCTGTTTTTT. This gives the protein CASSLTPQATGELFF. Supplemented by reference TRBV7-9 and TRBJ2-2, the full variable domain reads DTGVSQNPRHKITKRGQNVTFRCDPISEHNRLYWYRQTLGQGPEFLTYFQNEAQLEKSRLLSDRFSAERPKGSFSTLEIQRTEQGDSAMYLCASSLTPQATGELFFGEGSRLTVL.

This clonotype was counted ten times or more. The chain links TRBV6-4 to TRBJ2-1; 13 bases line up with TRBD2. The CDR3 loop spans 22 amino acids. The junction had 23 bases not matched to a gene; V was cut back by 5 bases and J by 4 bases. Germline V gene sequence: CDR1 MRHNA, CDR2 SNTAGT. DNA of the CDR3: TGTGCCAGCAGTCCCGCTCCCTACTCCCATCCGGGACTAGCGGGAAGATACAATGAGCAGTTCTTC. Its translation is CASSPAPYSHPGLAGRYNEQFF.

Many counts were recorded for this clonotype. The rearrangement uses TRBV5-1 and TRBJ2-1; 7 positions match TRBD2. Germline CDR1 and CDR2: SGHRS and YFSETQ. The CDR3 sequence is 19 residues long. The V gene end was trimmed by 0 bases and the J gene end by 2 bases; junction bases not matched to a gene: 14. CDR3 bases: TGCGCCAGCAGCTTGGGTGCTAGCGGCATACCGAGGCCCTACAATGAGCAGTTCTTC. Translation: CASSLGASGIPRPYNEQFF.

The V call is TRBV28, the J call TRBJ1-2, with D tentatively TRBD1 (6 bases). Germline lookup yields CDR1 MDHEN and CDR2 SYDVKM. V gave up 1 base and J gave up 7 bases, with 13 bases separating them. This CDR3 spans 14 amino acids. The DNA of the CDR3 is TGTGCCAGCAGTTTATCAGGGGTGTTCAGTGGCTACACCTTC. This translates into CASSLSGVFSGYTF.

This chain links TRBV11-2 with TRBJ2-3, with D hard to call. CDR3 length equals 13 residues. CDR1 is SGHAT, CDR2 FQNNGV, per germline. V lost 6 bases to trimming and J lost 4 bases, with 11 bases between them. CDR3 sequence: CASRHVAADTQYF. The DNA of the CDR3 is TGTGCCAGCAGGCATGTCGCGGCAGATACGCAGTATTTT.

This clonotype was seen many times. This chain uses TRBV20-1 with TRBJ2-7; tentatively, D is TRBD1 or TRBD2 (6 bases each). Germline loops: CDR1 DFQATT, CDR2 SNEGSKA (reference sequence). CDR3 size: 15 residues. V was clipped by 3 bases and J by 2 bases, with 17 bases between them. The CDR3 reads CSARLFEGGAYEQYF. The CDR3 DNA is TGCAGTGCTAGGCTCTTCGAGGGGGGTGCCTACGAGCAGTACTTC.

Ten or more counts support this clonotype. The chain uses TRBV20-1 and TRBJ1-6; no clear D gene. Per the germline V gene, CDR1 is DFQATT and CDR2 is SNEGSKA (reference sequence). The CDR3 length is 16 residues. V gave up 1 base and J gave up 0 bases, with 10 bases separating them. In DNA, the CDR3 is TGCAGTGCTAGAGTTGGCAGCAGCTCCTATAATTCACCCCTCCACTTT. Its translation is CSARVGSSSYNSPLHF.

This clonotype has at least ten counts. The chain recombines TRBV2 with TRBJ2-7, with D unclear. This CDR3 is 14 amino acids long. V lost 2 bases to trimming and J lost 1 base, with 9 bases between them. CDR1 and CDR2 from the germline V gene are SNHLY and FYNNEI. The CDR3 DNA reads as TGTGCCAGCAGTGAACGCAGCGATTCCTACGAGCAGTACTTC. It specifies CASSERSDSYEQYF. Full variable domain (missing parts from reference TRBV2 and TRBJ2-7): EPEVTQTPSHQVTQMGQEVILRCVPISNHLYFYWYRQILGQKVEFLVSFYNNEISEKSEIFDDQFSVERPDGSNFTLKIRSTKLEDSAMYFCASSERSDSYEQYFGPGTRLTVT.

The chain couples TRBV10-3 to TRBJ1-5; TRBD1 aligns across 7 bases. After removal of 3 bases from V and 4 bases from J, the junction contained 3 bases not matched to a gene. This CDR3 is 14 amino acids long. CDR1 and CDR2 from the germline V gene are ENHRY and SYGVKD. The CDR3 nucleotides are TGTGCCATCAGTGATTCGGGACAGAATCAGCCCCAGCATTTT. Protein sequence: CAISDSGQNQPQHF.